The T cell receptor (beta chain) under discussion was sequenced for a study of OX40 agonist ivuxolimab in advanced cancers. Some background on the complete study: Ivuxolimab, which targeted the costimulatory receptor OX40 (CD134), was an agonistic, fully human IgG2 monoclonal antibody. Intravenous ivuxolimab was administered to patients every 2 weeks at six dose levels: 0.01, 0.1, 0.3, 1.5, 3 and 10 mg/kg. Of the approximately 50 patients in dose escalation, around 19 had hepatocellular carcinoma, around 15 had melanoma, 9 had renal cell carcinoma and 9 had head and neck cancer. In the dose-escalation cohort, around 80% of patients were male, and the mean age was roughly 60 years with a range of roughly 23 to 79. Patients were allowed to have had prior anti-PD-1, anti-PD-L1 or anti-CTLA-4 therapy, and 30% to 40% of the dose-escalation patients had been treated with checkpoint inhibitors. Partial responses occurred in three dose-escalation patients, of whom one had hepatocellular carcinoma and two had cutaneous melanoma. The purpose of peripheral TCRbeta sequencing was to test whether ivuxolimab changed TCR sequence diversity and led to clonal T-cell expansion. The paper describes the monotherapy dose-escalation part (N of about 52 patients) of the phase I trial of ivuxolimab.

Genomic DNA was isolated from the sorted cells so that the TCRbeta CDR3 region could be sequenced. The immunoSEQ Assay was used for sequencing of TCRbeta CDR3 regions. The clones in this table, taken by TCRdb from immuneACCESS, are in-frame only. Not every clone is retained; where verified, under half of the shortfall comes from an unresolved V gene, and the cause of the rest is unknown. This sample lists some 43,000 clones; over 75% were detected once. Around 3.5% of the sample lies in the top ten. The germline V gene yields SGDLS for CDR1 and YYNGEE for CDR2. The trim is 4 bases for V and 2 bases for J, with a gap of 13 bases between the germline ends. Spanning cysteine to phenylalanine, the CDR3 consists of 16 amino acids. The CDR3 DNA has 48 bases and is translated from base 1. What the study reported, not specific to this receptor: The antigen specificity of the peripheral T cells that underwent clonal expansion was not determined. Clonal expansion of both CD4+ and CD8+ blood T cells was observed from baseline to week 6 at doses 0.1 to 3.0 mg/kg. In the 0.1-3.0 mg/kg groups, partial responders had among the lowest normalized peripheral clonal expansion, particularly in CD8+ T cells. After ivuxolimab, CD8+ T cells had more expanded clones than CD4+ T cells on average. Low levels of normalized T-cell clonal expansion were also shown by some nonresponding patients.

Comment on this clone: Its recognized antigen is unknown. Base-call qualities are not available, and no considerably larger clone is one nucleotide away.

Patients with autoimmune disease history or receiving systemic immunosuppression were excluded from the trial. In every dose cohort, peripheral blood was drawn for TCR sequencing at baseline, cycle 4 day 1, and cycle 7 day 1. The samples were drawn from a first-in-human, open-label, multicenter phase I dose-escalation trial of ivuxolimab. Adults with locally advanced or metastatic head and neck squamous cell, hepatocellular, melanoma or renal cell carcinoma were enrolled in the trial. Before TCR sequencing, CD4+ T cells and CD8+ T cells were sorted from peripheral blood as separate populations. The sequence was obtained from an adult with an advanced solid tumor such as melanoma, head and neck, liver or kidney cancer. The starting material was CD4+ or CD8+ T cells sorted from blood, obtained in a trial of the OX40 agonist ivuxolimab. In this chain, TRBV9 is recombined with TRBJ2-6; the D gene is unclear. Here the CDR3 is given as CASSLASAPGANVLTF. Here is the DNA: TGTGCCAGCAGCCTTGCTTCGGCTCCTGGGGCCAACGTCCTGACTTTC.